This entry lists 17 T cell receptor beta chains sequenced from one sample in a study of identical twins. TCRdb independently ran MiXCR on the 5' RACE reads; one entry per CDR3 protein. Of approximately 680,000 distinct CDR3 sequences in the sample, less than 9% were seen once. This sample was shared with a second study, whose subject was yellow fever vaccine responses in identical twins.

The sample comprised PBMCs. These receptors were collected from a woman in her late teens or twenties in good health.

This clonotype appeared many times. The V gene is TRBV6-4, the J gene TRBJ2-2, with 7 bases fitting TRBD2. The germline V gene has CDR1 MRHNA and CDR2 SNTAGT. CDR3 length: 16 amino acids. After removal of 8 bases from V and 8 bases from J, the junction contained 17 bases not matched to a gene. CDR3 amino acids: CASPAGPVTYPGELFF. CDR3 DNA sequence: TGTGCCAGCCCAGCGGGGCCTGTGACCTACCCTGGGGAGCTGTTTTTT.

This clonotype has a handful of counts. This chain connects TRBV7-8 to TRBJ2-1; possibly TRBD1 or TRBD2 for D (7 bases each). The CDR3 runs 16 residues. The V end lost 4 bases, the J end lost 4 bases, and 17 bases lay between the germline ends. Germline V CDR1 and CDR2: SGHVS, FQNEAQ. Here the CDR3 DNA reads TGTGCCAGCAGCTCACGCAGGGGGGGCCCTTACAATGAGCAGTTCTTC. It specifies CASSSRRGGPYNEQFF. Variable domain in full (rest from reference TRBV7-8 and TRBJ2-1): GAGVSQSPRYKVAKRGQDVALRCDPISGHVSLFWYQQALGQGPEFLTYFQNEAQLDKSGLPSDRFFAERPEGSVSTLKIQRTQQEDSAVYLCASSSRRGGPYNEQFFGPGTRLTVL.

The chain recombines TRBV10-3 with TRBJ1-4; D remains unclear. The CDR3 covers 14 residues. The V end lost 2 bases, the J end lost 2 bases, and 6 bases lay between the germline ends. Germline CDR1 ENHRY, CDR2 SYGVKD. CDR3 in amino acids: CAISEGPTNEKLFF. CDR3 nucleotides: TGTGCCATCAGTGAGGGTCCCACTAATGAAAAACTGTTTTTT.

There are many counts of this clonotype. The rearrangement links TRBV24-1 to TRBJ2-3; 11 bases match TRBD2. The CDR3 consists of 15 residues. Germline CDR1 and CDR2: KGHDR and SFDVKD. V lost 2 bases and J lost 4; bases outside the gene matches: 1. The CDR3 spells CATSDWGLAADTQYF. Written as DNA, the CDR3 is TGTGCCACCAGTGATTGGGGACTAGCGGCAGATACGCAGTATTTT.

This clonotype was detected a few times. This chain links TRBV28 with TRBJ2-5; D might be TRBD1 (5 bases). V was cut by 4 bases and J by 3 bases, with 6 bases left in between. The CDR3 is made up of 12 amino acids. CDR1 is MDHEN, CDR2 SYDVKM, per germline. CDR3 bases: TGTGCCAGCAGTTCCAGGGAAGAGACCCAGTACTTC. Amino acids: CASSSREETQYF.

This clonotype turned up a few times. The rearrangement uses TRBV29-1 and TRBJ2-1; D may be TRBD1 or TRBD2 (5 bases each). The CDR3 covers 14 residues. V was shortened by 3 bases and J by 8 bases, with 17 bases between the two germline ends. Germline assignment: CDR1 SQVTM and CDR2 ANQGSEA. CDR3 in amino acids: CSVDWQGVGDEQFF. CDR3 coding DNA: TGCAGCGTTGATTGGCAGGGAGTTGGCGATGAGCAGTTCTTC.

The chain carries TRBV29-1 and TRBJ2-3; possibly TRBD1 or TRBD2 for D (5 bases each). V gave up 7 bases and J gave up 2 bases, with 10 bases separating them. This CDR3 contains 12 residues. CDR1 is SQVTM, CDR2 ANQGSEA, per germline. CDR3 sequence (DNA): TGCAGCGGGGGCGGGCCCACAGATACGCAGTATTTT. It translates to CSGGGPTDTQYF.

This clonotype came up a few times. The genes are TRBV20-1 and TRBJ1-4, with TRBD1 matching over 7 bases. The ends lost 4 bases at V and 14 bases at J; junction bases unmatched: 7. This CDR3 region has 11 residues. Per germline, CDR1 DFQATT and CDR2 SNEGSKA (reference sequence). CDR3 bases: TGCAGTGCTACCATCGACAGGGCTCTGTTTTTT. Translated, it gives CSATIDRALFF.

There are a few counts of this clonotype. The chain joins TRBV15 to TRBJ1-6, with 7 bases lining up with TRBD1. Germline loops: CDR1 LNHNV, CDR2 YYDKDF (reference sequence). The CDR3 sequence is 15 residues long. V shed 0 bases and J 9 bases; nucleotides not matched to a gene: 5. CDR3 in amino acids: CATSRDQGEASPLHF. CDR3 sequence (DNA): TGTGCCACCAGCAGAGACCAGGGGGAGGCTTCACCCCTCCACTTT.

This clonotype appeared a few times. This rearrangement joins TRBV12-3 or TRBV12-4 to TRBJ2-5; TRBD2 agrees at 10 bases. V shed 6 bases and J 5 bases; nucleotides not matched to a gene: 6. CDR3 length: 14 residues. CDR3 in amino acids: CASSRGLAEETQYF. As DNA, the CDR3 is TGTGCCAGCAGCCGTGGACTAGCGGAGGAGACCCAGTACTTC.

The chain links TRBV6-1 to TRBJ1-2, with 10 positions matching TRBD1. V gave up 3 bases and J gave up 9 bases; unmatched junction bases: 4. Germline V gives CDR1 MNHNS, CDR2 SASEGT. CDR3 size: 13 residues. The CDR3 region is CASSDGDRGRYTF. DNA of the CDR3: TGTGCCAGCAGTGACGGGGACAGGGGCCGCTACACCTTC.

This clonotype was observed many times. The CDR3 coding sequence is TGTGCCAGCAGCGAACCGACAGGCCTAAGCTCCTACAATGAGCAGTTCTTC. Its protein product is CASSEPTGLSSYNEQFF. This chain uses TRBV7-9 with TRBJ2-1; D perhaps matches TRBD1 (6 bases). V was cut by 5 bases and J by 0 bases, with 17 bases left in between. The germline gives CDR1 SEHNR, CDR2 FQNEAQ (reference sequence). This CDR3 is 17 amino acids long.

This clonotype showed up just a few times. The chain carries TRBV6-1 and TRBJ2-7; 7 bases map to TRBD1. The ends lost 4 bases at V and 2 bases at J; junction bases unmatched: 11. The length of the CDR3 is 16 residues. The germline V gene encodes CDR1 MNHNS and CDR2 SASEGT. The CDR3 nucleotides are TGTGCCAGCAGTGCCCCCGGGACAGTCCCTACCTACGAGCAGTACTTC. Translating it yields CASSAPGTVPTYEQYF.

Ten or more counts support this clonotype. An end of the junction does not agree with germline; a read error may underlie this. The CDR3 nucleotides are TGTGCCAGCAGATGGGCAGGGGGCTCCAATAATTCACCCCTCCACTTT. Translation gives CASRWAGGSNNSPLHF. The chain joins TRBV6-1 to TRBJ1-6; 8 positions agree with TRBD1. Germline CDR1 is MNHNS and CDR2 is SASEGT. The CDR3 sequence is 16 residues long.

V usage is TRBV5-5 and J usage is TRBJ1-1, with a weak D call TRBD1 (5 bases). The CDR3 totals 12 residues. V was cut by 3 bases and J by 7 bases, with 10 bases left in between. CDR1 and CDR2 (germline): SGHKS, YYEKEE (reference sequence). The CDR3 coding sequence is TGTGCCAGCAGCTCGGGGGGAGTTGAAGCTTTCTTT. This gives the protein CASSSGGVEAFF.

The chain carries TRBV7-9 and TRBJ2-3; 8 bases line up with TRBD1. Germline-derived CDR1 and CDR2 are SEHNR and FQNEAQ (reference sequence). The CDR3 covers 15 residues. V dropped 3 bases and J dropped 4; count of bases not matched to a gene: 6. The CDR3 bases are TGTGCCAGCAGCTTTCTACAGGGGGTAGCAGATACGCAGTATTTT. Translation: CASSFLQGVADTQYF.

This clonotype showed up many times. This rearrangement joins TRBV7-2 to TRBJ2-1; unclear D gene. Between the trimmed V and J ends, which lost 1 base and 2 bases, there was a span of 9 bases. This CDR3 contains 15 residues. Germline CDR1 is SGHTA and CDR2 is FQGNSA. The CDR3 loop is CASSLEPQPYNEQFF. The CDR3 nucleotides read TGTGCCAGCAGCTTAGAACCGCAACCCTACAATGAGCAGTTCTTC. The whole variable domain, filled in from reference TRBV7-2 and TRBJ2-1, reads GAGVSQSPSNKVTEKGKDVELRCDPISGHTALYWYRQSLGQGLEFLIYFQGNSAPDKSGLPSDRFSAERTGGSVSTLTIQRTQQEDSAVYLCASSLEPQPYNEQFFGPGTRLTVL.